Listed here is a single TCR beta chain. Sequencing used immunoSEQ multiplex PCR; TCRdb keeps in-frame clones, though not all of them. This repertoire shows 100,000 to 150,000 clones, about 88% found once; its top ten account for roughly 2.2%. This sample is part of a study of blood T cell repertoires in COVID-19. The CDR3 is made up of 16 amino acids. With V trimmed by 0 bases and J by 3 bases, 6 bases remained unmatched. The V gene's germline CDR1 is SGHRS and CDR2 YFSETQ. This clonotype was sampled from a woman aged 50 to 60 who had recovered from COVID-19. The specimen was PBMCs or T cells enriched from blood (not recorded which). J is TRBJ2-3 and V is TRBV5-1, with 8 bases fitting TRBD1. This CDR3 reads CASSLAAGGATDTQYF. In nucleotides, the CDR3 is TGCGCCAGCAGCTTGGCTGCAGGGGGCGCGACAGATACGCAGTATTTT. Supplemented by reference TRBV5-1 and TRBJ2-3, the full variable domain reads KAGVTQTPRYLIKTRGQQVTLSCSPISGHRSVSWYQQTPGQGLQFLFEYFSETQRNKGNFPGRFSGRQFSNSRSEMNVSTLELGDSALYLCASSLAAGGATDTQYFGPGTRLTVL.